This TCR beta chain was recovered during a study of blood T cell repertoires in COVID-19. The wider study: Samples came from the United States, Italy and Spain, spanning acute and convalescent COVID-19. Sources were T cells, B-cell-depleted T cells, or PBMCs; the material itself was cDNA or gDNA.

Study processing details: Reference gene primer amplification yielded estimated nucleated cell counts. The repertoire was sequenced with immunoSEQ multiplex PCR; TCRdb's copy has only in-frame clones and lacks some. The V and J calls and clone size come from that table; D and trimming were worked out from the DNA. The sample records 110,000 to 150,000 clones, around four fifths being singletons. This clone occurred once. Individuals drawn from approximately 26 US areas were about 18 to 89 years old. The sequenced sample was PBMCs or T cells enriched from blood (not recorded which). This clonotype was obtained from a woman aged 40 to 49 who had recovered from COVID-19.

In DNA, the CDR3 is TGTGCCAGCAGCTCCCAGGGGCCTGAAGCTTTCTTT. The encoded protein is CASSSQGPEAFF. This chain joins TRBV9 and TRBJ1-1, with TRBD1 as a possible D gene (6 bases). The germline V and J ends were trimmed by 4 bases and 6 bases, with 10 bases remaining between them. This CDR3 region has 12 residues. Per germline, CDR1 SGDLS and CDR2 YYNGEE.